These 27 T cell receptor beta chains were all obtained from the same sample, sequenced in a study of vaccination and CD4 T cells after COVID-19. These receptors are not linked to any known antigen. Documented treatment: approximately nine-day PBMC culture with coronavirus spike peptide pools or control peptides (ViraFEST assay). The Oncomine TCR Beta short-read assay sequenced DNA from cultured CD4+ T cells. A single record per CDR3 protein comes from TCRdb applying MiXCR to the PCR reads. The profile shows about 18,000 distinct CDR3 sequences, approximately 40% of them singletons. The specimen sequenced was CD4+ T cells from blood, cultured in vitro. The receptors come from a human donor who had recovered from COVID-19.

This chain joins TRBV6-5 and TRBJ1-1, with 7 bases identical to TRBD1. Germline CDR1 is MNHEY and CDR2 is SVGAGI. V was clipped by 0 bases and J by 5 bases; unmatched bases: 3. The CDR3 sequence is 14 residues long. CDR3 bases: TGTGCCAGCAGTTACTCGGAGGGGGCGACTGAAGCTTTCTTT. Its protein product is CASSYSEGATEAFF.

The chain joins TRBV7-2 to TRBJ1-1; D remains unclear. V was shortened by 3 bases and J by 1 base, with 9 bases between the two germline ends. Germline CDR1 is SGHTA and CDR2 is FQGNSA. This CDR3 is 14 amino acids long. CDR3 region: CASSFPGRNTEAFF. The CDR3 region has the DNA TGTGCCAGCAGCTTCCCGGGTAGGAACACTGAAGCTTTCTTT.

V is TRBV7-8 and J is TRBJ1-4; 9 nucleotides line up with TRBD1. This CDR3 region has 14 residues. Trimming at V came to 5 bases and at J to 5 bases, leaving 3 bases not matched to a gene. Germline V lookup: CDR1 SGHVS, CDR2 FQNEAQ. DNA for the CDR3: TGTGCCAGCAGCCTCGGACAGGGGAATGAAAAACTGTTTTTT. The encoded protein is CASSLGQGNEKLFF.

CDR3 coding DNA: TGTGCCAGCAGCGAGCGGCCGGGGGTCAAGGACACTGAAGCTTTCTTT. Translated: CASSERPGVKDTEAFF. The genes are TRBV2 and TRBJ1-1; maybe TRBD1 (5 bases). Trimming stripped 6 bases from V and 3 bases from J, with 20 bases between. From germline, CDR1 is SNHLY and CDR2 FYNNEI. The CDR3 totals 16 residues.

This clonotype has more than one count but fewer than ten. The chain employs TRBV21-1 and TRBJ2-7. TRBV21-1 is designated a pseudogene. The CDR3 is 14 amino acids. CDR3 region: CASSGKQSSYEQYF. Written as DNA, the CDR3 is TGTGCCAGCAGCGGAAAACAGAGCTCCTACGAGCAGTACTTC.

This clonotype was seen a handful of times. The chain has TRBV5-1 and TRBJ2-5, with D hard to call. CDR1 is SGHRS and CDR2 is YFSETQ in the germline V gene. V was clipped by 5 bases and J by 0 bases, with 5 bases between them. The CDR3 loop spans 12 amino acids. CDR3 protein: CASREHQETQYF. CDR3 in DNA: TGCGCCAGCAGGGAGCACCAAGAGACCCAGTACTTC. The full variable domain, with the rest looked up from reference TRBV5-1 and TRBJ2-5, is KAGVTQTPRYLIKTRGQQVTLSCSPISGHRSVSWYQQTPGQGLQFLFEYFSETQRNKGNFPGRFSGRQFSNSRSEMNVSTLELGDSALYLCASREHQETQYFGPGTRLLVL.

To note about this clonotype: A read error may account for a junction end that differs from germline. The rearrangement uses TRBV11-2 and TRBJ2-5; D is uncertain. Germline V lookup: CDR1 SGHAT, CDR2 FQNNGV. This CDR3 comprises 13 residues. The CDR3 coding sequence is TGTGCCAGCGGCTTGGCCAGCCAAGAGACCCAGTACTTC. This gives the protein CASGLASQETQYF.

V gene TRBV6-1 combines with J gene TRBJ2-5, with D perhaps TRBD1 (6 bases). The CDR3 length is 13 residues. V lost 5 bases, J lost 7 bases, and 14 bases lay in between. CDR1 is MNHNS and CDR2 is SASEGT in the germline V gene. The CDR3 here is CASSTTGLATQYF. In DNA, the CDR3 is TGTGCCAGCAGTACAACAGGGCTCGCGACCCAGTACTTC.

The CDR3: CSATSTGGETQYF. CDR3 bases: TGCAGTGCTACCTCGACAGGGGGGGAGACCCAGTACTTC. The rearrangement links TRBV20-1 to TRBJ2-5, with 9 nucleotides matching TRBD1. Looked up from germline, CDR1 is DFQATT and CDR2 is SNEGSKA (reference sequence). The junction had 5 bases not matched to a gene; V was cut back by 4 bases and J by 5 bases. The CDR3 has 13 amino acids.

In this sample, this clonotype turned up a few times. The CDR3 protein is CSATSQREDQETQYF. As DNA, the CDR3 is TGCAGTGCAACGTCCCAGCGGGAGGACCAAGAGACCCAGTACTTC. The rearrangement links TRBV20-1 to TRBJ2-5, with 9 bases identical to TRBD2. Germline CDR1 and CDR2: DFQATT and SNEGSKA (reference sequence). The CDR3 spans 15 residues. The V gene end was trimmed by 6 bases and the J gene end by 0 bases; junction bases not matched to a gene: 8.

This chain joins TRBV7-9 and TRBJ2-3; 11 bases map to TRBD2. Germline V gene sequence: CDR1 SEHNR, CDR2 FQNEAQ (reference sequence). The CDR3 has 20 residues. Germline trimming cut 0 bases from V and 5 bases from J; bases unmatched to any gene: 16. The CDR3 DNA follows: TGTGCCAGCAGCTTAGCGGCAGGGTGGTGGCTAGCGGGAGGCCGAGATACGCAGTATTTT. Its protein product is CASSLAAGWWLAGGRDTQYF. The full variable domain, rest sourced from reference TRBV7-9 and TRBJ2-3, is DTGVSQNPRHKITKRGQNVTFRCDPISEHNRLYWYRQTLGQGPEFLTYFQNEAQLEKSRLLSDRFSAERPKGSFSTLEIQRTEQGDSAMYLCASSLAAGWWLAGGRDTQYFGPGTRLTVL.

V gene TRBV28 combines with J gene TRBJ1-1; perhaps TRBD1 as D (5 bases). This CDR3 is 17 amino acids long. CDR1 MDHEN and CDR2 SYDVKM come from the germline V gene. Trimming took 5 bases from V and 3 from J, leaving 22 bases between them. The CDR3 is CASSRLRGKTGDTEAFF. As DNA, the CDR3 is TGTGCCAGCAGTCGCTTAAGGGGAAAGACTGGGGACACTGAAGCTTTCTTT.

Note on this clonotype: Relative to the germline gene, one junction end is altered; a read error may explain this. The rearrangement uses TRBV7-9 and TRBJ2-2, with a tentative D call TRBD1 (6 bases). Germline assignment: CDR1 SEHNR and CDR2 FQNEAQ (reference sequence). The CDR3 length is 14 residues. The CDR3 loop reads CASLEGTNTRELFF. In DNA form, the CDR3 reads TGTGCCAGCTTAGAAGGGACAAACACCAGGGAGCTGTTTTTT.

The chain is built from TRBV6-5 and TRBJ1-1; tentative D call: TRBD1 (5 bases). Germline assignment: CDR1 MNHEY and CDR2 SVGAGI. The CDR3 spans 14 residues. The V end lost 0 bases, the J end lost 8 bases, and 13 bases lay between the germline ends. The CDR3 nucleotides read TGTGCCAGCAGTTACTCGGGGCGGAGTAAGGAAGCTTTCTTT. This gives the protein CASSYSGRSKEAFF.

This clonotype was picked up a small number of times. Here the CDR3 reads CSAPKSGKSYEQYF. The CDR3 DNA is TGCAGTGCTCCCAAGAGCGGGAAGTCCTACGAGCAGTACTTC. The rearrangement joins TRBV20-1 to TRBJ2-7, with TRBD2 identical over 7 bases. V was clipped by 5 bases and J by 1 base; unmatched bases: 8. There are 14 residues in the CDR3. Per germline, CDR1 DFQATT and CDR2 SNEGSKA (reference sequence).

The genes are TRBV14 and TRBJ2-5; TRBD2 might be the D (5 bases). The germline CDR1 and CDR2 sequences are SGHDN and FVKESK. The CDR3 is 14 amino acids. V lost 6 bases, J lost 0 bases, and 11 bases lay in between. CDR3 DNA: TGTGCCAGCAGTCAACTAGGTAACCAAGAGACCCAGTACTTC. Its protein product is CASSQLGNQETQYF.

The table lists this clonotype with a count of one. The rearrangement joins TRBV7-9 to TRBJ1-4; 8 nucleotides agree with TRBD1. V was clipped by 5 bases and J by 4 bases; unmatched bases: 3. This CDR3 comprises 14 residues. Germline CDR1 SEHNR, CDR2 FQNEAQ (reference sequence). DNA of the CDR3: TGTGCCAGCAGCCTGGGACAGGATAATGAAAAACTGTTTTTT. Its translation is CASSLGQDNEKLFF.

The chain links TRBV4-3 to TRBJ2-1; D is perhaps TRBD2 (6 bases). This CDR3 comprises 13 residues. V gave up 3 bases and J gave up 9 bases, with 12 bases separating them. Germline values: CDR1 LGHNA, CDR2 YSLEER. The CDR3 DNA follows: TGCGCCAGCAGCCATTCGACTAGGGGTGAGCAGTTCTTC. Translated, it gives CASSHSTRGEQFF.

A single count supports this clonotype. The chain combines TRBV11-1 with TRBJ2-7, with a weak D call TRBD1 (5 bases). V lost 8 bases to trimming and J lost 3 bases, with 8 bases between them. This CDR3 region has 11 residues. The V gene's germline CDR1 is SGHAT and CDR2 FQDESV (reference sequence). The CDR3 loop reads CASGADYEQYF. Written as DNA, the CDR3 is TGTGCCAGCGGGGCGGACTACGAGCAGTACTTC.

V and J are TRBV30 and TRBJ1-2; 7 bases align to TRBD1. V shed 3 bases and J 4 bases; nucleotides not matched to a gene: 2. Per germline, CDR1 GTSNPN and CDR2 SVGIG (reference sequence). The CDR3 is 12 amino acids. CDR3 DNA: TGTGCCTGGAGCAGGGACAGCTATGGCTACACCTTC. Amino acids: CAWSRDSYGYTF.

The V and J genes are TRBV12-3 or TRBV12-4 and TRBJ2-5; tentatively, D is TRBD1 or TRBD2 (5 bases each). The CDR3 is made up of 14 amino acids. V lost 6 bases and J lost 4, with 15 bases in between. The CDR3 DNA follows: TGTGCCAGCAGACTGGGACGACGGGCAGAGACCCAGTACTTC. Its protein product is CASRLGRRAETQYF.

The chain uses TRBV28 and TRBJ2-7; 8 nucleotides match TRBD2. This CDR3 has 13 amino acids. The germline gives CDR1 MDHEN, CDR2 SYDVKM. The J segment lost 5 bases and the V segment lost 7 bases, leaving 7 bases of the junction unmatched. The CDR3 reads CASTAGGRDEQYF. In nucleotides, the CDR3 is TGTGCCAGCACCGCGGGGGGCCGTGACGAGCAGTACTTC.

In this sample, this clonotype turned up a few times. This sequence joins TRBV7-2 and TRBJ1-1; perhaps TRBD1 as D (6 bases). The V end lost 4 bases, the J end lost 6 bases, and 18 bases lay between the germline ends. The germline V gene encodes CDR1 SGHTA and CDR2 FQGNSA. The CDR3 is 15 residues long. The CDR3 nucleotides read TGTGCCAGCAGCTCGTTGGGGGCCTCCGTGGCTGAAGCTTTCTTT. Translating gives CASSSLGASVAEAFF.

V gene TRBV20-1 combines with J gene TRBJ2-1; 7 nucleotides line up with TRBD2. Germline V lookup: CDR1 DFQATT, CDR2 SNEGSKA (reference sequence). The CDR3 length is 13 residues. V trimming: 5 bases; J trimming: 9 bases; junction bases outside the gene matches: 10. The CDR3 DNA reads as TGCAGTGCTCCGACTAGTGGGAGGGTTGAGCAGTTCTTC. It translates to CSAPTSGRVEQFF.

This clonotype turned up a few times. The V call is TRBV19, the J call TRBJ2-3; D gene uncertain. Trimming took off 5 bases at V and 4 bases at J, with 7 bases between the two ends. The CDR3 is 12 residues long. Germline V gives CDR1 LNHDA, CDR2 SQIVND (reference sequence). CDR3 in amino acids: CASSPKADTQYF. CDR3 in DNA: TGTGCCAGTAGTCCGAAGGCAGATACGCAGTATTTT. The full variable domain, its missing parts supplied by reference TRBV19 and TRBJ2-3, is DGGITQSPKYLFRKEGQNVTLSCEQNLNHDAMYWYRQDPGQGLRLIYYSQIVNDFQKGDIAEGYSVSREKKESFPLTVTSAQKNPTAFYLCASSPKADTQYFGPGTRLTVL.

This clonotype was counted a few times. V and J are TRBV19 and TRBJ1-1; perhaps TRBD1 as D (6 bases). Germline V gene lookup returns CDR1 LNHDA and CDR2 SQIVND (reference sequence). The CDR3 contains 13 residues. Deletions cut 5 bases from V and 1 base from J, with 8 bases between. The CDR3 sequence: CASSAGQNTEAFF. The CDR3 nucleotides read TGTGCCAGTAGTGCGGGACAGAACACTGAAGCTTTCTTT.

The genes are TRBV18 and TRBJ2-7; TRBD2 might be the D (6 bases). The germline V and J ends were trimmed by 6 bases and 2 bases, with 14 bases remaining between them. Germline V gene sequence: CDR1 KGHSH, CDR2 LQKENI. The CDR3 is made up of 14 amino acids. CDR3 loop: CASSDRQRAYEQYF. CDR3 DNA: TGTGCCAGCTCCGATCGGCAGCGGGCCTACGAGCAGTACTTC.